These T cell receptor beta chains were read from a single sample in a study of blood T cell repertoires in COVID-19. Sequencing was performed with immunoSEQ multiplex PCR; in TCRdb, only in-frame clones are kept and a portion is missing. The sample includes over 250,000 clones, around 92% of them seen just once. Sequences were obtained from peripheral blood. The receptor set was obtained from a person in their late teens or twenties with COVID-19, enrolled during active disease. The CDR3 runs from the conserved cysteine through the conserved F or W. D genes are given only for firm matches. Some rows mark clone size as missing; the rest say once, few, many or name a class of expanded clone.

D gene	V gene	CDR3 length	J gene	clone size	CDR3 DNA	CDR3 protein
.	TRBV18	16	TRBJ2-7	.	TGTGCCAGCTCACCCCTAGCAGCGGCTAAAAGTGGCGAGCAGTACTTC	CASSPLAAAKSGEQYF
TRBD2	TRBV11-2	14	TRBJ2-5	.	TGTGCCAGCAGCCCCCCCGGGGGGAAAGAGACCCAGTACTTC	CASSPPGGKETQYF
TRBD2	TRBV29-1	15	TRBJ2-7	many	TGCAGCGTACAAGGGACTAGCCTTAGCTCCTACGAGCAGTACTTC	CSVQGTSLSSYEQYF
.	TRBV28	16	TRBJ2-7	.	TGTGCCAGCAGAACCTTTTCTTTGGGCCACTCCTACGAGCAGTACTTC	CASRTFSLGHSYEQYF
.	TRBV11-2	16	TRBJ2-3	.	TGTGCCAGCAGCCCCGTTCAGCGATGGGGCGCAGATACGCAGTATTTT	CASSPVQRWGADTQYF
TRBD1	TRBV10-3	14	TRBJ1-1	.	TGTGCCATCAGGATACAGGGGGGCGGCACTGAAGCTTTCTTT	CAIRIQGGGTEAFF
.	TRBV5-4	13	TRBJ2-7	.	TGTGCCAGCAGCCTTTCCCGAGCCGGCGAGCAGTACTTC	CASSLSRAGEQYF
TRBD2	TRBV7-8	14	TRBJ2-1	.	TGTGCCAGCAGCCAAGGGACTACCTGGGATGAGCAGTTCTTC	CASSQGTTWDEQFF
TRBD1	TRBV7-9	15	TRBJ1-3	once	TGTGCCAGCAGGGCAGGGACAGTTATTGGAAACACCATATATTTT	CASRAGTVIGNTIYF
.	TRBV19	15	TRBJ1-1	.	TGTGCCAGTAGTACACGGGACACCCAGAACACTGAAGCTTTCTTT	CASSTRDTQNTEAFF
TRBD1	TRBV27	18	TRBJ2-1	.	TGTGCCAGCAGTCCTCTCACCCCCCGGGACAGGGGTTACAATGAGCAGTTCTTC	CASSPLTPRDRGYNEQFF
TRBD2	TRBV5-1	20	TRBJ2-1	.	TGCGCCAGCAGCTTGCTTTCAACGGGGACTAGCGGGAGCTCCTACAATGAGCAGTTCTTC	CASSLLSTGTSGSSYNEQFF
TRBD1	TRBV7-2	17	TRBJ2-4	.	TGTGCCAGCAGCTTAGGGGTCAGGGGGCGGGTTATGGACATTCAGTACTTC	CASSLGVRGRVMDIQYF
.	TRBV10-3	12	TRBJ2-7	.	TGTGCCATCGCGGCCGGACTTTACGAGCAGTACTTC	CAIAAGLYEQYF
.	TRBV28	14	TRBJ2-7	.	TGTGCCAGCAGTTCCAACCGGCGAAGGACAGAGCAGTACTTC	CASSSNRRRTEQYF
TRBD1	TRBV6-2/TRBV6-3	14	TRBJ2-7	.	TGTGCCAGCAGTAAATGGGGACAGGGATACGAGCAGTACTTC	CASSKWGQGYEQYF
TRBD1	TRBV3-1/TRBV3-2	13	TRBJ2-5	.	TGTGCCAGCAGCCAGGACAGGCGAGAGACCCAGTACTTC	CASSQDRRETQYF
TRBD1	TRBV19	14	TRBJ1-1	.	TGTGCCAGTAGCCTCGGGACAGTTAACACTGAAGCTTTCTTT	CASSLGTVNTEAFF
.	TRBV6-1	15	TRBJ1-3	.	TGTGCCAGCAGTGAATGGGGGCACTCTGGAAACACCATATATTTT	CASSEWGHSGNTIYF
.	TRBV7-9	14	TRBJ2-7	.	TGTGCCAGCAGCCACTGGGGGCTTTACGCCGAGCAGTACTTC	CASSHWGLYAEQYF
TRBD2	TRBV5-4	16	TRBJ2-5	.	TGTGCCAGCAGCATTACTAGCGGTCGAATACAAGAGACCCAGTACTTC	CASSITSGRIQETQYF
.	TRBV5-1	16	TRBJ1-6	.	TGCGCCAGCAGCTCGACAGCCCCGTCGTATAATTCACCCCTCCACTTT	CASSSTAPSYNSPLHF
TRBD2	TRBV7-9	17	TRBJ2-7	.	TGTGCCAGCAGCCCGCCACCCGGACTAGCGGGAGCCTACGAGCAGTACTTC	CASSPPPGLAGAYEQYF
TRBD1	TRBV27	16	TRBJ2-2	.	TGTGCCAGCAGTTTTCGGGGACAGGTGCCCACCGGGGAGCTGTTTTTT	CASSFRGQVPTGELFF
.	TRBV7-3	13	TRBJ2-5	.	TGTGCCAGCAGCTTATCCAGTCAAGAGACCCAGTACTTC	CASSLSSQETQYF
.	TRBV3-1/TRBV3-2	16	TRBJ2-1	.	TGTGCCAGCAGCCAAAATCCGGGACTTTACTACAATGAGCAGTTCTTC	CASSQNPGLYYNEQFF
TRBD1	TRBV5-4	14	TRBJ2-1	.	TGTGCCAGCACCGACAGGGCGAGTTACAATGAGCAGTTCTTC	CASTDRASYNEQFF
.	TRBV28	12	TRBJ1-6	.	TGTGCCAGCAGTTCGTCTGGCTCACCCCTCCACTTT	CASSSSGSPLHF
TRBD1	TRBV4-1	15	TRBJ1-2	.	TGCGCCAGCAGTCAACCAGGGGGGAGTAACTATGGCTACACCTTC	CASSQPGGSNYGYTF
TRBD1	TRBV24-1	14	TRBJ2-2	.	TGTGCCACGTCGACAGGGGTGAACACCGGGGAGCTGTTTTTT	CATSTGVNTGELFF
TRBD2	TRBV6-5	12	TRBJ2-7	.	TGTGCCAGCAGTTACGGGGGGGAGCCACAGCACTTC	CASSYGGEPQHF
.	TRBV19	15	TRBJ1-4	.	TGTGCCAGTAGTATACCGGGGAGAGTGGTTGAAAAACTGTTTTTT	CASSIPGRVVEKLFF
TRBD2	TRBV19	13	TRBJ2-1	once	TGTGCCAGTAGTAGAAGTAGCGGGAATGAGCAGTTCTTC	CASSRSSGNEQFF
.	TRBV4-3	18	TRBJ2-2	.	TGCGCCAGCAGCCAAGAGGTTTCGGTGTACTTGAACACCGGGGAGCTGTTTTTT	CASSQEVSVYLNTGELFF
.	TRBV24-1	12	TRBJ1-2	.	TGTGCCACCAGTGATTTGGCTGGCGGCTACACCTTC	CATSDLAGGYTF
TRBD2	TRBV4-1	17	TRBJ2-7	.	TGCGCCAGCAGCCACACCTCGGCTAGCGGGTCGACCTACGAGCAGTACTTC	CASSHTSASGSTYEQYF
.	TRBV6-6	16	TRBJ1-2	.	TGTGCCAGCAGTTACTCGAGAACACCTAGCCTCTATGGCTACACCTTC	CASSYSRTPSLYGYTF
.	TRBV27	15	TRBJ2-3	.	TGTGCCAGCAGTGGGGGCCCTACGAGCACAGATACGCAGTATTTT	CASSGGPTSTDTQYF
TRBD2	TRBV2	16	TRBJ2-1	.	TGTGCCAGCAGTGAAGCGCTAGCGGTCTCCTACAATGAGCAGTTCTTC	CASSEALAVSYNEQFF
TRBD1	TRBV5-1	15	TRBJ2-5	.	TGCGCCAGCAGCTTGACGGGACAGACCACGGAGACCCAGTACTTC	CASSLTGQTTETQYF
TRBD1	TRBV7-2	13	TRBJ1-2	.	TGTGCCAGCAGTGCGACAGGGGTAATTGGCTACACCTTC	CASSATGVIGYTF
.	TRBV5-6	17	TRBJ1-1	.	TGTGCCAGCAGCTTGGGGGGGACATATCGGGTGAACACTGAAGCTTTCTTT	CASSLGGTYRVNTEAFF
.	TRBV12-3/TRBV12-4	13	TRBJ2-5	.	TGTGCCACCAGTACTAGAAATTCCGAGACCCAGTACTTC	CATSTRNSETQYF
.	TRBV28	12	TRBJ2-7	few	TGTGCCAGCAGTTTACAGGGTTACGAGCAGTACTTC	CASSLQGYEQYF
TRBD1	TRBV27	15	TRBJ1-1	.	TGTGCCAGCCGCCGACGGGACAGGGGGCTCACTGAAGCTTTCTTT	CASRRRDRGLTEAFF
.	TRBV19	14	TRBJ1-2	.	TGTGCCAGTAGTATAAGGCTGCAGGGGCAAGGCTACACCTTC	CASSIRLQGQGYTF
TRBD1	TRBV6-5	13	TRBJ2-5	.	TGTGCCAGCAGTTACGGCAGGGGGGAGACCCAGTACTTC	CASSYGRGETQYF
.	TRBV30	13	TRBJ1-5	once	TGTGCCTGGAGTTCACACCCAAATCAGCCCCAGCATTTT	CAWSSHPNQPQHF
.	TRBV28	15	TRBJ1-1	.	TGTGCCAGCAGTTTAGGACACGGCTGGGACACTGAAGCTTTCTTT	CASSLGHGWDTEAFF
.	TRBV13	13	TRBJ1-1	.	TGTGCCAGCAGCCCGACAGAGAACACTGAAGCTTTCTTT	CASSPTENTEAFF
TRBD1	TRBV4-3	12	TRBJ1-1	few	TGCGCCAGCAGCCAAGGACAGGGGATAGCTTTCTTT	CASSQGQGIAFF
.	TRBV5-4	12	TRBJ2-1	.	TGTGCCAGCAGCTTGGACTGGTATGAGCAGTTCTTC	CASSLDWYEQFF
.	TRBV24-1	18	TRBJ2-2	.	TGTGCCACCAGTGATTTGTGGGCTGCCGGGGATAACACCGGGGAGCTGTTTTTT	CATSDLWAAGDNTGELFF
.	TRBV28	13	TRBJ1-2	.	TGTGCCAGCAGTTTACCTCCCTACTATGGCTACACCTTC	CASSLPPYYGYTF
.	TRBV2	14	TRBJ2-3	.	TGTGCCAGCAGTGCGGGGGTGGCCCCAGATACGCAGTATTTT	CASSAGVAPDTQYF
TRBD1	TRBV7-9	13	TRBJ2-7	.	TGTGCCAGCAGCTTGACAGGGGGCTACGAGCAGTACTTC	CASSLTGGYEQYF
.	TRBV10-3	14	TRBJ2-1	.	TGTGCCATCAGTGAGAGTGGGAGTGACAATGAGCAGTTCTTC	CAISESGSDNEQFF